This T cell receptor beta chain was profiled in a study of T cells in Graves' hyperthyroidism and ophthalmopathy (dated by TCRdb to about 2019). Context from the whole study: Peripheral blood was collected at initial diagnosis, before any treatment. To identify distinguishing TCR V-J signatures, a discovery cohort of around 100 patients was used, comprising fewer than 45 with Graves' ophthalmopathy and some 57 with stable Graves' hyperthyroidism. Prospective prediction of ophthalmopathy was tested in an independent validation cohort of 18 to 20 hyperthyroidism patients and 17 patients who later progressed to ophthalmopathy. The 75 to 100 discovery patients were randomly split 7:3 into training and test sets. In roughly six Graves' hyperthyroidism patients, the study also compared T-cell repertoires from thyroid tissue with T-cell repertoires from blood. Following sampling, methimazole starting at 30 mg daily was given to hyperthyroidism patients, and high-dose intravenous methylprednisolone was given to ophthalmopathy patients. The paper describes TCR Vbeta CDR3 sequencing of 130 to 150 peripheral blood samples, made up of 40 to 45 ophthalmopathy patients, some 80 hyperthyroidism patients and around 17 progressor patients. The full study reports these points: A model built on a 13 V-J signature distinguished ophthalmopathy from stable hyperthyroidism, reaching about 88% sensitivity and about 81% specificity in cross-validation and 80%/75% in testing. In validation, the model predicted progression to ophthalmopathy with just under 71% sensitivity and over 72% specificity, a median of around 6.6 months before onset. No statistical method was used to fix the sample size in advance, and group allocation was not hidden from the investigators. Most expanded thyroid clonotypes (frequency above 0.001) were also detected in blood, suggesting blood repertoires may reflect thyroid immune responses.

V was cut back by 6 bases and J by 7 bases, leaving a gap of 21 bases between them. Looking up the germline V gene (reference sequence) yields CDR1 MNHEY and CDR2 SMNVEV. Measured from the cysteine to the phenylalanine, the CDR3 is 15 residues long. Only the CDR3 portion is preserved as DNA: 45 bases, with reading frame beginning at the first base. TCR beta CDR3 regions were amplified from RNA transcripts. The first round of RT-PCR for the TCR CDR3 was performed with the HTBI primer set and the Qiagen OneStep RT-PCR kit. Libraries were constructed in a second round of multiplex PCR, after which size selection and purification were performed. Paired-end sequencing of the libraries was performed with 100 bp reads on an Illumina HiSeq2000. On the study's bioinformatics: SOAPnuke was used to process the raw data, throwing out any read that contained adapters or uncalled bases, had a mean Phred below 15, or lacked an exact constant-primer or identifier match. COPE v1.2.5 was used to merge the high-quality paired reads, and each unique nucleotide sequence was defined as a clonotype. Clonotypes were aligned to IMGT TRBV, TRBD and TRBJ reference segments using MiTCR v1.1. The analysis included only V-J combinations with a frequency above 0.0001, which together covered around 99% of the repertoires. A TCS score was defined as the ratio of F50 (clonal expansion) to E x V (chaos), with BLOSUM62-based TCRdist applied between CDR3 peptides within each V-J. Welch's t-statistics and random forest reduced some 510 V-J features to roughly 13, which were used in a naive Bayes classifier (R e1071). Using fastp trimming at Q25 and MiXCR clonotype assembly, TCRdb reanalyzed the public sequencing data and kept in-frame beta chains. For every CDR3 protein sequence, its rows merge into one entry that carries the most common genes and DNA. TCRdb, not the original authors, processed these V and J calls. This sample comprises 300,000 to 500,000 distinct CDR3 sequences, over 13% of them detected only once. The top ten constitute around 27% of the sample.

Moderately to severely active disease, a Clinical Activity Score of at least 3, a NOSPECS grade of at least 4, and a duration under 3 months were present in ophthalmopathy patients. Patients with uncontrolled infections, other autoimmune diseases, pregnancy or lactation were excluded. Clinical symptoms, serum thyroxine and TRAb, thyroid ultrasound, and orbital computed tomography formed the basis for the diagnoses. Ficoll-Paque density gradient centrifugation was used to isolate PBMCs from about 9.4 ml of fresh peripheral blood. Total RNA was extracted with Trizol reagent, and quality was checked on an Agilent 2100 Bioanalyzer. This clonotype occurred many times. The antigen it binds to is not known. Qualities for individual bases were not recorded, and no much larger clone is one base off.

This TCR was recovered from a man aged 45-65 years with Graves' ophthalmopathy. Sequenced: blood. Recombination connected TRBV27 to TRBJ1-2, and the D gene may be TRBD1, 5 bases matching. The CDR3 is CASRAAVGVIFGYTF. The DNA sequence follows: TGTGCCAGCAGGGCTGCTGTAGGGGTCATTTTTGGCTACACCTTC.